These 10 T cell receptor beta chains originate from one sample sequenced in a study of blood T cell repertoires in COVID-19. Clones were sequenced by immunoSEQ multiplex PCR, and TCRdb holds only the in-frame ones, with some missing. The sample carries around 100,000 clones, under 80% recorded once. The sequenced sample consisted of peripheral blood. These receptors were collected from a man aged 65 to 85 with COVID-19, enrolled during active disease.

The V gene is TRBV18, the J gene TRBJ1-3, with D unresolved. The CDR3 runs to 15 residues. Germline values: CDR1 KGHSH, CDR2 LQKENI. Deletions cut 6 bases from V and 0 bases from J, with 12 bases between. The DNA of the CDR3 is TGTGCCAGCTCCCGGAGAACCTACTCTGGAAACACCATATATTTT. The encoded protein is CASSRRTYSGNTIYF.

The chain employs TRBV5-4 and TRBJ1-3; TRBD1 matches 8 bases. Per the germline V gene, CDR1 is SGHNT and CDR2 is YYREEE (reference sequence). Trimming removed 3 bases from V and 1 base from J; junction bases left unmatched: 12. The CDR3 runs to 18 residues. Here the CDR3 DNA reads TGTGCCAGCAGCTCGGGTACAGGGGGTTTCGTTTCTGGAAACACCATATATTTT. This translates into CASSSGTGGFVSGNTIYF.

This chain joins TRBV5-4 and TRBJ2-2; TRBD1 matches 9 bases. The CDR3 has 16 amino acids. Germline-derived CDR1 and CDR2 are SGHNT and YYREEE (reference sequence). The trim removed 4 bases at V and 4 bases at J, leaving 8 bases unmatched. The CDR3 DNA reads TGTGCCAGCAGCACGGACAGGGGTCTGGGCACCGGGGAGCTGTTTTTT. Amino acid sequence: CASSTDRGLGTGELFF.

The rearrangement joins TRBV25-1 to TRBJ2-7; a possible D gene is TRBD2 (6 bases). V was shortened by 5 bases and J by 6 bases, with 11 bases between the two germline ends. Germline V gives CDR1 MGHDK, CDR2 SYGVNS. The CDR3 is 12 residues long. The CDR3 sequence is CASSRDFFEQYF. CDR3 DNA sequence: TGTGCCAGCAGTAGGGACTTTTTCGAGCAGTACTTC.

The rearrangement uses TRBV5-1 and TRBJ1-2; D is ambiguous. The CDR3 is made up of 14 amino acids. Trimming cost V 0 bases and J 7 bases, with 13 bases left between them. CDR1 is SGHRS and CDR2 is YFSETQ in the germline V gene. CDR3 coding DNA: TGCGCCAGCAGCTTGGCCAGTAGCCTGGTTGGCTACACCTTC. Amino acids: CASSLASSLVGYTF.

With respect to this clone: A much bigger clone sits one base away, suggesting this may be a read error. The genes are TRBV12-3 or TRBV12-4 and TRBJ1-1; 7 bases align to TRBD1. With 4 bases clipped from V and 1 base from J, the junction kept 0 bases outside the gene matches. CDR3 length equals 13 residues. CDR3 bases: TGTGCCAGCAGTTGGACAGGGAACACTGAAGCTTTCTTT. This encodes CASSWTGNTEAFF.

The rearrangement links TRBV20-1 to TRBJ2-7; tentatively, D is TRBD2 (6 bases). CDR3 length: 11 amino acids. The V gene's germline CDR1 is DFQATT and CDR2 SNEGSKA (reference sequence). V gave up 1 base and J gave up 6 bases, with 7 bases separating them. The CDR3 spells CSARAGLEQYF. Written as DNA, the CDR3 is TGCAGTGCTAGAGCGGGACTCGAGCAGTACTTC.

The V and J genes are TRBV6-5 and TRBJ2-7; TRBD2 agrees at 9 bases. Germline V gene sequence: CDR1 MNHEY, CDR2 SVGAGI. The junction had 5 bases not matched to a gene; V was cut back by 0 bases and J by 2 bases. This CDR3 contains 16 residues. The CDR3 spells CASSYSASGTTYEQYF. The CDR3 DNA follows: TGTGCCAGCAGTTACTCGGCTAGCGGGACGACCTACGAGCAGTACTTC.

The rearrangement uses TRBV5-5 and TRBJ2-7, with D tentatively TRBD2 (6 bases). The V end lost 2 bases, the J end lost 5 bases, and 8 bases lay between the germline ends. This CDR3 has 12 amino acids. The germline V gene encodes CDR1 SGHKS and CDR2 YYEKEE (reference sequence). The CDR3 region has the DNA TGTGCCAGCAGCTTAGTAGCGGACGAGCAGTACTTC. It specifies CASSLVADEQYF. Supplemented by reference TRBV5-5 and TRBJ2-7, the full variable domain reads DAGVTQSPTHLIKTRGQQVTLRCSPISGHKSVSWYQQVLGQGPQFIFQYYEKEERGRGNFPDRFSARQFPNYSSELNVNALLLGDSALYLCASSLVADEQYFGPGTRLTVT.

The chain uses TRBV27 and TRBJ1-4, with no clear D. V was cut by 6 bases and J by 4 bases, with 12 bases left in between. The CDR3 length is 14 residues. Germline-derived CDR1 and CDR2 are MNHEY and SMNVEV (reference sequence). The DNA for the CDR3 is TGTGCCAGCAGCAGAGGCAGAATTAATGAAAAACTGTTTTTT. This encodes CASSRGRINEKLFF.